This TCR beta chain derives from a study of T cells in Graves' hyperthyroidism and ophthalmopathy (dated by TCRdb to the late 2010s). In the study overall: Peripheral blood was sampled at the time of initial diagnosis, prior to any treatment. To identify TCR V-J signatures that set the groups apart, the researchers used a discovery cohort of about a hundred patients, made up of 40 to 45 with Graves' ophthalmopathy and some 60 with stable Graves' hyperthyroidism. An independent validation cohort of under 20 hyperthyroidism patients and about 15 patients who later progressed to ophthalmopathy tested prospective prediction of ophthalmopathy. The roughly 91 discovery patients were randomly split 7:3 into training and test sets. In six Graves' hyperthyroidism patients, the study also compared T-cell repertoires from thyroid tissue with T-cell repertoires from blood. After blood sampling, hyperthyroidism patients were treated with methimazole at a starting dose of 30 mg daily, and ophthalmopathy patients were treated with high-dose intravenous methylprednisolone. The paper describes TCR Vbeta CDR3 sequencing of some 130 peripheral blood samples, made up of about 41 ophthalmopathy patients, some 76 hyperthyroidism patients and 17 progressor patients. The research as a whole found: Sample size was not statistically predetermined, and investigators were not blinded to group allocation. A 13 V-J signature model separated ophthalmopathy from stable hyperthyroidism, with 87.88% sensitivity and just under 84% specificity in cross-validation and 80%/75% in testing. Most expanded thyroid clonotypes (frequency above 0.001) were also detected in blood, a finding suggesting that blood repertoires may reflect thyroid immune responses. In validation, the model predicted progression to ophthalmopathy a median of approximately 6.3 months before onset, with approximately 68% sensitivity and roughly 72% specificity.

From the cysteine up to the phenylalanine, the CDR3 has a length of 15 residues. The retained sequence is limited to the CDR3, 45 bases, with the frame set at the first base. CDR1 is given as SGHAT and CDR2 as FQNNGV, both from the germline V gene. At the junction V is shortened by 2 bases and J by 0 bases, with 10 bases in between. This clonotype was found many times. Its specific antigen is unknown. Qualities for individual bases were not recorded, and no much larger clone is one base off. Stable Graves' hyperthyroidism was defined as the absence of progression to ophthalmopathy over 18 months of follow-up. Hyperthyroidism patients were aged 18 to 65 years and newly diagnosed, with disease duration of less than 2 months. Any patient with an uncontrolled infection, another autoimmune disease, pregnancy or lactation was excluded. Diagnoses were established on the basis of clinical symptoms, serum thyroxine and TRAb, thyroid ultrasound, and orbital computed tomography. PBMCs were isolated from approximately 10 ml of fresh peripheral blood by Ficoll-Paque density gradient centrifugation. Total RNA was extracted using Trizol reagent, and RNA quality was assessed on an Agilent 2100 Bioanalyzer.

Amplification of TCR beta CDR3 regions was carried out from RNA transcripts. For the first round of RT-PCR on the TCR CDR3, the HTBI primer set was used together with the Qiagen OneStep RT-PCR kit. Libraries were constructed in a second round of multiplex PCR, after which size selection and purification were performed. The libraries were sequenced on an Illumina HiSeq2000 using paired-end 100 bp reads. The authors processed their data as follows. SOAPnuke was used to process the raw data, throwing out any read that contained adapters or uncalled bases, had a mean Phred below 15, or lacked an exact constant-primer or identifier match. High-quality paired reads were merged with COPE v1.2.5, and unique nucleotide sequences were defined as clonotypes. Clonotypes were aligned to IMGT TRBV, TRBD and TRBJ reference segments using MiTCR v1.1. The analysis was restricted to V-J combinations with a frequency above 0.0001, which together covered 98% to 99.2% of the repertoires. A TCS score was defined as the ratio between F50 (clonal expansion) and ExV (chaos), using BLOSUM62-based TCRdist between CDR3 peptides within each V-J. Welch's t-statistics and random forest reduced roughly 500 V-J features to 13, which were used in a naive Bayes classifier (R e1071). TCRdb ran its own pipeline on the public reads, namely fastp trimming at Q25 and MiXCR clone calling, and kept in-frame beta chains. Each entry is one CDR3 protein sequence, shown with its most common DNA and genes. TCRdb, not the original authors, processed these V and J calls. Recorded for this sample are some 440,000 distinct CDR3 sequences; more than 15% of them occurred a single time. Approximately 14% of the sample lies in the top ten.

This clonotype was obtained from a woman younger than 30 with Graves' hyperthyroidism. The sequencing sample was made of blood. Recombination connected TRBV11-2 to TRBJ1-1; possibly the D gene is TRBD1, per 6 matching bases. The DNA is as follows: TGTGCCAGCAGCTTATCGGACAGTATGAACACTGAAGCTTTCTTT. Its product reads: CASSLSDSMNTEAFF.